Each of the 30 T cell receptor beta chains below was sequenced from the same sample in a study of vaccination effects on CD4 cells after COVID-19. Using immunoSEQ multiplex PCR, the repertoire was profiled, and TCRdb retains in-frame clones only, with some absent. The sample has tens of thousands of clones, around 86% seen once; the top ten hold 2% to 2.5%. Viral peptide pools were used in the ViraFEST assay to expand antigen-specific CD4+ T cells, and sequencing came afterward. After around ten days in culture, the CD4+ T cells were isolated. Antigen specificity for these receptors is unknown. Source: CD4+ T cells from PBMCs cultured with HCoV-229E spike peptides, taken before COVID-19 vaccination. These receptors were collected from a human donor who received a COVID-19 vaccine.

The J gene is TRBJ1-5, the V gene TRBV11-2; D remains unclear. Trimming removed 5 bases at V and 3 bases at J, with 14 bases between. Germline CDR1 SGHAT, CDR2 FQNNGV. The CDR3 loop spans 15 amino acids. The CDR3 coding sequence is TGTGCCAGCAGCCGTAGACCGGATCTCAATCAGCCCCAGCATTTT. This codes for CASSRRPDLNQPQHF.

The gene calls are TRBV24-1 and TRBJ2-1; a possible D gene is TRBD1 (6 bases). Germline V gene data show CDR1 as KGHDR and CDR2 as SFDVKD. V lost 4 bases, J lost 0 bases, and 12 bases lay in between. The CDR3 has 16 amino acids. This CDR3 is CATSDPTGSSYNEQFF. In DNA form, the CDR3 reads TGTGCCACCAGTGACCCGACAGGAAGCTCCTACAATGAGCAGTTCTTC.

This chain connects TRBV29-1 to TRBJ1-1; 9 nucleotides line up with TRBD1. V lost 8 bases and J lost 1; bases outside the gene matches: 2. This CDR3 is 12 amino acids long. The V gene's germline CDR1 is SQVTM and CDR2 ANQGSEA. CDR3 sequence (DNA): TGCAGCACGGGACAGGGGAACACTGAAGCTTTCTTT. This sequence encodes CSTGQGNTEAFF.

The V call is TRBV10-3, the J call TRBJ1-1, with TRBD1 identical over 7 bases. V gave up 6 bases and J gave up 1 base; unmatched junction bases: 11. Germline CDR1 is ENHRY and CDR2 is SYGVKD. There are 16 residues in the CDR3. The CDR3 protein is CAIRGTGAQGNTEAFF. Written as DNA, the CDR3 is TGTGCCATCAGGGGCACAGGGGCCCAAGGGAACACTGAAGCTTTCTTT.

This clone has only a few counts. The chain links TRBV5-8 to TRBJ1-2; D might be TRBD1 (5 bases). Trimming removed 4 bases from V and 2 bases from J, with 9 bases in between. In germline, CDR1 is SGHTS, CDR2 YDEGEE. CDR3 size: 13 residues. For the CDR3, the DNA is TGTGCCAGCAGCCGGAGGGGAAACTATGGCTACACCTTC. Amino acids: CASSRRGNYGYTF. The full variable domain, completed using reference TRBV5-8 and TRBJ1-2, is EAGVTQSPTHLIKTRGQQATLRCSPISGHTSVYWYQQALGLGLQFLLWYDEGEERNRGNFPPRFSGRQFPNYSSELNVNALELEDSALYLCASSRRGNYGYTFGSGTRLTVV.

J is TRBJ1-1 and V is TRBV5-1; 9 bases align to TRBD1. The length of the CDR3 is 13 residues. The V gene end was trimmed by 8 bases and the J gene end by 6 bases; junction bases not matched to a gene: 8. Germline V gives CDR1 SGHRS, CDR2 YFSETQ. CDR3 region: CASSQGAIAEAFF. In DNA form, the CDR3 reads TGCGCCAGTTCACAGGGGGCGATCGCTGAAGCTTTCTTT. Filled out from reference TRBV5-1 and TRBJ1-1, the complete variable domain reads KAGVTQTPRYLIKTRGQQVTLSCSPISGHRSVSWYQQTPGQGLQFLFEYFSETQRNKGNFPGRFSGRQFSNSRSEMNVSTLELGDSALYLCASSQGAIAEAFFGQGTRLTVV.

The rearrangement joins TRBV7-8 to TRBJ2-3; a weak D match, TRBD2 (6 bases). There are 16 residues in the CDR3. Germline V gene lookup returns CDR1 SGHVS and CDR2 FQNEAQ. Trimming shortened V by 3 bases and J by 3 bases, and 16 bases separated the two germline ends. CDR3 nucleotide sequence: TGTGCCAGCAGCTTTGGAGGGGCAGGTGGGACAGATACGCAGTATTTT. This codes for CASSFGGAGGTDTQYF.

V is TRBV5-1 and J is TRBJ2-3; 7 bases agree with TRBD1. J gave up 4 bases and V 1 base, and 6 bases lay outside the gene matches. This CDR3 is 15 amino acids long. From germline, CDR1 is SGHRS and CDR2 YFSETQ. CDR3: CASSLLDTGADTQYF. Written as DNA, the CDR3 is TGCGCCAGCAGCTTGCTGGATACAGGGGCAGATACGCAGTATTTT.

The rearrangement joins TRBV28 to TRBJ2-6; D is unresolved. Germline V gene data show CDR1 as MDHEN and CDR2 as SYDVKM. Between the trimmed V and J ends, which lost 5 bases and 0 bases, there was a span of 17 bases. This CDR3 is built from 18 residues. CDR3 sequence reads: CASSPHRQVISGANVLTF. CDR3 DNA: TGTGCCAGCAGTCCCCATAGGCAGGTGATCTCTGGGGCCAACGTCCTGACTTTC.

V and J are TRBV18 and TRBJ2-3; 10 bases map to TRBD2. The junction had 9 bases not matched to a gene; V was cut back by 0 bases and J by 0 bases. The CDR3 loop spans 19 amino acids. The germline CDR1 and CDR2 sequences are KGHSH and LQKENI. CDR3 region: CASSPPGRLAGASTDTQYF. The CDR3 DNA is TGTGCCAGCTCACCACCCGGGCGGCTAGCGGGGGCGAGCACAGATACGCAGTATTTT.

This chain links TRBV15 with TRBJ1-6; D is possibly TRBD1 (5 bases). The germline V and J ends were trimmed by 0 bases and 7 bases, with 10 bases remaining between them. The CDR3 extends over 15 amino acids. Germline CDR1 is LNHNV and CDR2 is YYDKDF (reference sequence). The DNA for the CDR3 is TGTGCCACCAGCAGAGAAGGGGCAGTGAATTCACCCCTCCACTTT. Its translation is CATSREGAVNSPLHF. Full variable domain (missing parts from reference TRBV15 and TRBJ1-6): DAMVIQNPRYQVTQFGKPVTLSCSQTLNHNVMYWYQQKSSQAPKLLFHYYDKDFNNEADTPDNFQSRRPNTSFCFLDIRSPGLGDTAMYLCATSREGAVNSPLHFGNGTRLTVT.

The chain carries TRBV5-5 and TRBJ2-1; the D is unclear. V lost 0 bases to trimming and J lost 7 bases, with 17 bases between them. The V gene's germline CDR1 is SGHKS and CDR2 YYEKEE (reference sequence). The CDR3 extends over 16 amino acids. Here the CDR3 reads CASSLARLQGWNEQFF. The CDR3 DNA sequence: TGTGCCAGCAGCTTGGCGAGGCTCCAAGGTTGGAATGAGCAGTTCTTC.

This CDR3 reads CASSQGTGTDTQYF. CDR3 bases: TGTGCCAGCAGCCAAGGGACGGGCACAGATACGCAGTATTTT. This rearrangement joins TRBV7-3 to TRBJ2-3, with D perhaps matching TRBD1 or TRBD2 (5 bases each). The CDR3 is made up of 14 amino acids. V dropped 5 bases and J dropped 1 base, with 10 bases sitting between them. Germline CDR1 SGHTA, CDR2 FQGTGA.

The chain employs TRBV5-1 and TRBJ2-5, with 9 bases lining up with TRBD1. Germline CDR1 SGHRS, CDR2 YFSETQ. The CDR3 sequence is 15 residues long. V gave up 2 bases and J gave up 5 bases; unmatched junction bases: 7. CDR3 amino acids: CASSFNTGGSETQYF. The CDR3 DNA reads as TGCGCCAGCAGCTTTAATACAGGGGGCTCGGAGACCCAGTACTTC.

This clone showed up just a few times. The V call is TRBV2, the J call TRBJ1-2, with TRBD1 matching 7 bases. V lost 3 bases to trimming and J lost 8 bases; unmatched junction nucleotides: 12. CDR3 length: 15 amino acids. Germline values: CDR1 SNHLY, CDR2 FYNNEI. In DNA, the CDR3 is TGTGCCAGCAGTGAGAGGGGGCACCCTGTGGGAGGCTACACCTTC. Protein sequence: CASSERGHPVGGYTF.

The table lists this clone with a count of one. This sequence joins TRBV6-4 and TRBJ2-1; D assignment may be TRBD1 or TRBD2 (5 bases each). Trimming left V 6 bases short and J 0 bases short, with 9 bases between. This CDR3 region has 14 residues. Germline V CDR1 and CDR2: MRHNA, SNTAGT. CDR3 loop: CASSRDGSYNEQFF. CDR3 nucleotides: TGTGCCAGCAGCCGGGACGGCTCCTACAATGAGCAGTTCTTC.

This clone was picked up a small number of times. The rearrangement links TRBV30 to TRBJ2-1; 8 bases match TRBD2. The CDR3 length is 14 residues. Germline V lookup: CDR1 GTSNPN, CDR2 SVGIG (reference sequence). V lost 7 bases to trimming and J lost 3 bases; unmatched junction nucleotides: 8. Here the CDR3 reads CASRRGVNYNEQFF. The CDR3, as DNA: TGTGCCTCTCGGCGGGGGGTGAACTACAATGAGCAGTTCTTC.

In DNA, the CDR3 is TGTGCCACCAGTTCGGGACAGGGAGGGAACTATGGCTACACCTTC. It specifies CATSSGQGGNYGYTF. This rearrangement joins TRBV24-1 to TRBJ1-2, with TRBD1 matching 9 bases. The CDR3 has 15 amino acids. Germline V lookup: CDR1 KGHDR, CDR2 SFDVKD. V lost 6 bases and J lost 2; bases outside the gene matches: 6.

The chain couples TRBV18 to TRBJ1-1; 8 bases agree with TRBD1. CDR1 is KGHSH, CDR2 LQKENI, per germline. V shed 1 base, J shed 1 base, and the junction held 2 bases outside the gene matches. CDR3 length: 15 residues. The CDR3 region is CASSPHGTGNTEAFF. CDR3 DNA sequence: TGTGCCAGCTCACCACATGGGACAGGGAACACTGAAGCTTTCTTT.

The V call is TRBV4-2, the J call TRBJ2-6; the D is unclear. This CDR3 region has 16 residues. V lost 1 base to trimming and J lost 3 bases, with 10 bases between them. The germline CDR1 and CDR2 sequences are LGHNA and YNFKEQ. The CDR3 nucleotides read TGTGCCAGCAGCCAAGGGGGAATAGGTGGGGCCAACGTCCTGACTTTC. Its protein product is CASSQGGIGGANVLTF.

The chain joins TRBV29-1 to TRBJ1-1; 11 nucleotides line up with TRBD1. Germline assignment: CDR1 SQVTM and CDR2 ANQGSEA. CDR3 length equals 13 residues. J lost 5 bases, V lost 4 bases, and 3 bases had no gene match. Here the CDR3 DNA reads TGCAGCGTTGTGCGGGACAGGGGGACTGAAGCTTTCTTT. Its translation is CSVVRDRGTEAFF.

This sequence joins TRBV19 and TRBJ2-5, with D tentatively TRBD1 or TRBD2 (6 bases each). Per germline, CDR1 LNHDA and CDR2 SQIVND (reference sequence). The CDR3 covers 17 residues. Trimming left V 3 bases short and J 7 bases short, with 24 bases between. DNA for the CDR3: TGTGCCAGTAGTATCCTCAAAGGTGACAGGTGGGGAGGGACCCAGTACTTC. As protein: CASSILKGDRWGGTQYF.

This clone was counted only a few times. The chain employs TRBV4-1 and TRBJ1-6; D remains ambiguous. V lost 5 bases and J lost 10, with 9 bases in between. CDR3 length: 12 residues. Looked up from germline, CDR1 is MGHRA and CDR2 is YSYEKL. CDR3 amino acids: CASSALLSPLHF. As DNA, the CDR3 is TGCGCCAGCAGCGCTCTTTTGTCACCCCTCCACTTT.

The V and J genes are TRBV7-8 and TRBJ2-5; maybe TRBD2 (6 bases). V was pared by 8 bases and J by 4 bases, with 17 bases between. This CDR3 contains 14 residues. Germline V lookup: CDR1 SGHVS, CDR2 FQNEAQ. The CDR3 loop is CASLGVRERETQYF. The CDR3 DNA sequence: TGTGCCAGCTTGGGGGTACGGGAGCGAGAGACCCAGTACTTC.

The chain uses TRBV5-4 and TRBJ2-2; the D gene is possibly TRBD1 (6 bases). The CDR3 contains 14 residues. Germline V lookup: CDR1 SGHNT, CDR2 YYREEE (reference sequence). Trimming stripped 5 bases from V and 5 bases from J, with 13 bases between. The CDR3: CASSSPGETGELFF. Here the CDR3 DNA reads TGTGCCAGCAGTAGTCCAGGGGAGACCGGGGAGCTGTTTTTT.

J is TRBJ2-2 and V is TRBV6-5, with D uncertain. CDR1 MNHEY and CDR2 SVGAGI come from the germline V gene. The CDR3 has 13 residues. The germline V and J ends were trimmed by 5 bases and 6 bases, with 10 bases remaining between them. CDR3 in DNA: TGTGCCAGCAGTATATCCAGGTCCGGGGAGCTGTTTTTT. It encodes CASSISRSGELFF.

The chain uses TRBV6-6 and TRBJ1-5; D is possibly TRBD1 (5 bases). The length of the CDR3 is 14 residues. Germline-derived CDR1 and CDR2 are MNHNY and SVGAGI (reference sequence). V lost 2 bases and J lost 6, with 11 bases in between. The CDR3 DNA is TGTGCCAGCAGTTACGGGGATCAGGGTCAGCCCCAGCATTTT. Protein sequence: CASSYGDQGQPQHF.

The chain is built from TRBV7-2 and TRBJ1-3; the D is unclear. The CDR3 covers 16 residues. The germline V and J ends were trimmed by 1 base and 0 bases, with 10 bases remaining between them. The germline V gene has CDR1 SGHTA and CDR2 FQGNSA. CDR3 loop: CASSLVPQSSGNTIYF. For the CDR3, the DNA is TGTGCCAGCAGCTTAGTCCCCCAGAGCTCTGGAAACACCATATATTTT.

This clone was seen just once. Other DNA sequences from this sample encode an identical CDR3 as well. V gene TRBV18 combines with J gene TRBJ2-7; 11 bases align to TRBD1. Germline lookup yields CDR1 KGHSH and CDR2 LQKENI. Trimming cost V 2 bases and J 4 bases; bases outside gene matches: 1. This CDR3 contains 14 residues. The CDR3 DNA reads as TGTGCCAGCTCACCAGGGACAGGGGGATACGAGCAGTACGTC. Translating it yields CASSPGTGGYEQYV.

This clone was recorded once. The chain uses TRBV9 and TRBJ2-3; D is unclear. The V end lost 1 base, the J end lost 1 base, and 13 bases lay between the germline ends. The CDR3 is made up of 16 amino acids. CDR1 is SGDLS, CDR2 YYNGEE, per germline. CDR3 sequence: CASSVPVNYGTDTQYF. In DNA, the CDR3 is TGTGCCAGCAGCGTACCGGTCAACTACGGCACAGATACGCAGTATTTT.